This TCR beta chain was sequenced during a study of cytomegalovirus exposure and HLA in healthy donors. The primer mix had 60 Vbeta and 13 Jbeta primers. Produced via immunoSEQ multiplex PCR; TCRdb's table is partial and in-frame only. The sample carries fewer than 120,000 clones, about 73% recorded once. The CDR3 has 14 residues. The V gene's germline CDR1 is LGHNA and CDR2 YNFKEQ. Deletions cut 0 bases from V and 8 bases from J, with 13 bases between. Sequencing was carried out using PBMCs. The origin of this receptor is a woman younger than 45 in good health and CMV-seronegative. The chain employs TRBV4-2 and TRBJ1-2, with a tentative D call TRBD1 (5 bases). CDR3 nucleotides: TGTGCCAGCAGCCAAGATCCTAGGACAACCGGCTACACCTTC. Translated, it gives CASSQDPRTTGYTF.